A selection of T cell receptor beta chains follows, all from one sample in a study of long-term antiretroviral therapy in people with HIV. Here immunoSEQ multiplex PCR was the method, and the copy in TCRdb shows in-frame clones only, minus some. The sample lists roughly 30,000 clones, about 95% occurring once. The specimen comprised unsorted PBMCs, sampled approximately 6.1 years after starting antiretroviral therapy. The receptors come from a man aged 25 to 40 with HIV. Each CDR3 is given with its conserved first and last residue. The order of the fields is V gene, CDR3 protein.

TRBV4-3	CASSQGWTDYNEQFF
TRBV29-1	CSVEPTGANTEAFF
TRBV9	CASSAGPFEEAQYF
TRBV7-3	CASSFLGARGSYNEQFF
TRBV5-6	CASEDRGYETSGNTIYF
TRBV7-9	CARSPGLGMGDTQYF
TRBV27	CASSPGLTVYNEQFF
TRBV28	CASKLAGGSYEQYF
TRBV9	CASSVATDNIQYF
TRBV28	CASSLRTASSRYSNQPQHF
TRBV6-5	CASSYSGYGEAFF
TRBV27	CAIAPRPRTDTQYF
TRBV18	CASSPPQGQGEKLFF
TRBV27	CASSPITSFNEQFF
TRBV5-6	CASSTLQDNYGYTF
TRBV7-3	CASSAGPSGTTDTQYF
TRBV5-1	CASHTSLGNTGELFF
TRBV6-6	CASTVTFGQGPVAQYF
TRBV5-6	CASSDISGSHNEQFF
TRBV5-6	CASSPAQTGTITDTQYF
TRBV29-1	CSVARDTSKNIQYF
TRBV28	CASTLLGAQPQHF
TRBV30	CAWSRGGIFNEQFF
TRBV13	CASSGPGTSGSYEQYF
TRBV9	CASSDSLYTEAFF
TRBV25-1	CASRRQAAFSTDTQYF